A single sample is the source of the 10 T cell receptor beta chains below, sequenced in a study of T cell repertoires in cytomegalovirus infection. TCRdb independently ran MiXCR on the reads; one entry per CDR3 protein. Of about 260,000 distinct CDR3 sequences in the sample, over 8% were seen once. Sequences were obtained from PBMCs. The source is a human donor in good health (CMV status not recorded). Some clones in this sample may be carry-over from other donors' samples.

There are a few counts of this clonotype. The rearrangement joins TRBV28 to TRBJ1-1; 7 positions match TRBD1. J lost 0 bases, V lost 8 bases, and 6 bases had no gene match. Germline CDR1 reads MDHEN; CDR2 reads SYDVKM. The CDR3 is 14 amino acids. CDR3 nucleotides: TGTGCCAGCCGACAGGGCAATATGAACACTGAAGCTTTCTTT. Protein sequence: CASRQGNMNTEAFF.

V is TRBV20-1 and J is TRBJ2-4; TRBD2 might be the D (5 bases). CDR3 size: 19 residues. Per germline, CDR1 DFQATT and CDR2 SNEGSKA (reference sequence). V was shortened by 0 bases and J by 12 bases, with 33 bases between the two germline ends. The CDR3 sequence: CSARDKKGDVWAYNIAQYF. The CDR3 coding sequence is TGCAGTGCTAGAGATAAGAAGGGAGACGTATGGGCCTACAACATTGCTCAGTACTTC.

This clonotype has more than one count but fewer than ten. The V call is TRBV20-1, the J call TRBJ1-1, with D unresolved. This CDR3 is 12 amino acids long. Trimming pared 6 bases from V and 1 base from J, leaving 9 bases between. The germline gives CDR1 DFQATT, CDR2 SNEGSKA (reference sequence). The CDR3 reads CSAIKGNTEAFF. The CDR3 DNA is TGCAGTGCGATAAAGGGGAACACTGAAGCTTTCTTT.

This clonotype was observed many times. J is TRBJ2-3 and V is TRBV7-2; no reliable D call. The CDR3 sequence is 14 residues long. Germline V gene data show CDR1 as SGHTA and CDR2 as FQGNSA. V was clipped by 1 base and J by 4 bases, with 9 bases between them. Here the CDR3 DNA reads TGTGCCAGCAGCTTAGGAGTAGGCCCAGATACGCAGTATTTT. Protein: CASSLGVGPDTQYF.

This clonotype was counted at least ten times. This chain links TRBV6-6 with TRBJ1-4, with 9 bases matching TRBD1. The V gene's germline CDR1 is MNHNY and CDR2 SVGAGI (reference sequence). The trim removed 1 base at V and 8 bases at J, leaving 5 bases unmatched. The CDR3 is made up of 15 amino acids. This chain's CDR3 is CASSYWGQGGEKLFF. Written as DNA, the CDR3 is TGTGCCAGCAGTTACTGGGGACAGGGAGGCGAAAAACTGTTTTTT.

This clonotype was detected many times. The chain uses TRBV7-2 and TRBJ2-7; D is perhaps TRBD1 (6 bases). V lost 2 bases and J 5 bases, leaving 16 bases between the germline ends. The CDR3 has 15 amino acids. CDR1 and CDR2 from the germline V gene are SGHTA and FQGNSA. CDR3 nucleotide sequence: TGTGCCAGCAGCTTAATGGGGACGGGACACCACGAGCAGTACTTC. This codes for CASSLMGTGHHEQYF.

This clonotype was counted ten times or more. The rearrangement uses TRBV7-8 and TRBJ2-2; the D gene is possibly TRBD2 (6 bases). The CDR3 runs to 16 residues. The germline V gene has CDR1 SGHVS and CDR2 FQNEAQ. V was trimmed by 4 bases and J by 1 base, leaving 13 bases between them. In DNA form, the CDR3 reads TGTGCCAGCAGCTCTTTTGGAGCGGGGAACACCGGGGAGCTGTTTTTT. Protein product: CASSSFGAGNTGELFF.

In its sample, this clonotype was seen a few times. This chain connects TRBV20-1 to TRBJ2-1; 8 bases are shared with TRBD2. Trimming took 6 bases from V and 7 from J; bases not matched to a gene: 14. The CDR3 sequence is 15 residues long. Germline values: CDR1 DFQATT, CDR2 SNEGSKA (reference sequence). The CDR3 sequence is CSAPEASGGGNEQFF. CDR3 nucleotide sequence: TGCAGTGCCCCCGAGGCCAGCGGGGGAGGGAATGAGCAGTTCTTC.

The gene calls are TRBV11-2 and TRBJ2-7, with D possibly being TRBD2 (6 bases). V shed 0 bases and J shed 0 bases, with 9 bases lying between them. CDR3 length: 15 amino acids. The germline gives CDR1 SGHAT, CDR2 FQNNGV. The CDR3 coding sequence is TGTGCCAGCAGCTTAGACTGGACTAACTCCTACGAGCAGTACTTC. This sequence encodes CASSLDWTNSYEQYF.

The table lists this clonotype with many counts. The J gene is TRBJ2-4, the V gene TRBV6-2 or TRBV6-3; TRBD1 matches at 7 bases. J lost 13 bases, V lost 2 bases, and 5 bases had no gene match. Per the germline V gene, CDR1 is MNHEY and CDR2 is SVGEGT. The CDR3 covers 12 residues. This chain's CDR3 is CASSYVTGKQYF. For the CDR3, the DNA is TGTGCCAGCAGTTACGTGACAGGGAAACAGTACTTC.